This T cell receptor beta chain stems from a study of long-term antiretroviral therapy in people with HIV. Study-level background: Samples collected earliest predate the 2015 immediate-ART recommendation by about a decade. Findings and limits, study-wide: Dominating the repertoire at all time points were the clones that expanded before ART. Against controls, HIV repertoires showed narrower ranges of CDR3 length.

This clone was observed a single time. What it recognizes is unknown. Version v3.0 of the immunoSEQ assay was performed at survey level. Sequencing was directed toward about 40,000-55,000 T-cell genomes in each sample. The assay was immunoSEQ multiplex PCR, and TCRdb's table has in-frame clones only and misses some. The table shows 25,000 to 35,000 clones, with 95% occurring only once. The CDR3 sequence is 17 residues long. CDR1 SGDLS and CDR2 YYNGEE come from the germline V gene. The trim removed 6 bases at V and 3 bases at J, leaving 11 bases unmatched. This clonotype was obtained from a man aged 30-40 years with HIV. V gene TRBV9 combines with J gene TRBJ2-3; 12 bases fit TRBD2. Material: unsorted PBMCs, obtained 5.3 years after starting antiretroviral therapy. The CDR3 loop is CASKPSGGAGLTDTQYF. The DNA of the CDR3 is TGTGCCAGCAAGCCTAGCGGGGGGGCGGGGCTGACAGATACGCAGTATTTT. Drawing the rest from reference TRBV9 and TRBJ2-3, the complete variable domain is DSGVTQTPKHLITATGQRVTLRCSPRSGDLSVYWYQQSLDQGLQFLIQYYNGEERAKGNILERFSAQQFPDLHSELNLSSLELGDSALYFCASKPSGGAGLTDTQYFGPGTRLTVL.